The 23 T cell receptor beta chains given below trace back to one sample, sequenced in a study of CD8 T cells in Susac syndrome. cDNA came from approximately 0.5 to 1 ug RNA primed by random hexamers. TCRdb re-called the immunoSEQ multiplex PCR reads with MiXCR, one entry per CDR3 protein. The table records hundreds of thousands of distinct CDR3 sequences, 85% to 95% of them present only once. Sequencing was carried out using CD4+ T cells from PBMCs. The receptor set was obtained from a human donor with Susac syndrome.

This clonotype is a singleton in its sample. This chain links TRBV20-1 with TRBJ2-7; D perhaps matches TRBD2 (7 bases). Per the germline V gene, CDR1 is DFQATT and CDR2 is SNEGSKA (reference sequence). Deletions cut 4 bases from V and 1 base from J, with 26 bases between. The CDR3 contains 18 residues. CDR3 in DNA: TGCAGTGCTACAGGATGGGGGCGGGGGCTGGATGGTTCCTACGAGCAGTACTTC. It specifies CSATGWGRGLDGSYEQYF.

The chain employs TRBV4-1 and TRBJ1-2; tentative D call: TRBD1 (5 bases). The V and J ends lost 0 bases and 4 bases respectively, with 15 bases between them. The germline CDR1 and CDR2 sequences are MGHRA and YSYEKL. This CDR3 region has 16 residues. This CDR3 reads CASSQDLGGAGYGYTF. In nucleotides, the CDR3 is TGCGCCAGCAGCCAAGATCTCGGAGGGGCGGGCTATGGCTACACCTTC.

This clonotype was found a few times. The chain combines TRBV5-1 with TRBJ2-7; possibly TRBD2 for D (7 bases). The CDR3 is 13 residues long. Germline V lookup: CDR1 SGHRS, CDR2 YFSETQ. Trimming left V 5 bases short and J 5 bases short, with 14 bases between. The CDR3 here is CASSTTGRDEQYF. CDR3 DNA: TGCGCCAGCAGTACCACAGGGAGGGACGAGCAGTACTTC.

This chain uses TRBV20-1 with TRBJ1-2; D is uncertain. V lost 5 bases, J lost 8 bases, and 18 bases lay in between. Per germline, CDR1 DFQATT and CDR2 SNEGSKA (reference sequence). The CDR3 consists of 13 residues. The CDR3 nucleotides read TGCAGTGCTGACGACTCCTCGGAGCACGGCTACACCTTC. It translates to CSADDSSEHGYTF.

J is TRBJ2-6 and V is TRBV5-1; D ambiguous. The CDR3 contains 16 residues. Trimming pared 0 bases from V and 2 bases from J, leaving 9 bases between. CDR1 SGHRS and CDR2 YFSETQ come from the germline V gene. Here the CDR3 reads CASSLGGLAGANVLTF. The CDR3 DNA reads TGCGCCAGCAGCTTGGGGGGATTAGCTGGGGCCAACGTCCTGACTTTC.

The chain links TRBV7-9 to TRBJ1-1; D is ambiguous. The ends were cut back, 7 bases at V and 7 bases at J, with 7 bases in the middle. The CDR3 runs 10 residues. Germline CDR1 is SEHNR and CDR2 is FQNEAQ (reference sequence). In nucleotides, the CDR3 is TGTGCCAGCACCGGGATTGAAGCTTTCTTT. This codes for CASTGIEAFF. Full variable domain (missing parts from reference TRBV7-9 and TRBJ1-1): DTGVSQNPRHKITKRGQNVTFRCDPISEHNRLYWYRQTLGQGPEFLTYFQNEAQLEKSRLLSDRFSAERPKGSFSTLEIQRTEQGDSAMYLCASTGIEAFFGQGTRLTVV.

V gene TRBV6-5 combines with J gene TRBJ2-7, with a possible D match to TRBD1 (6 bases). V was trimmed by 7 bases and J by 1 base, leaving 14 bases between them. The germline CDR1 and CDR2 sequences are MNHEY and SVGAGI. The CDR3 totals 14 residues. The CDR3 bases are TGTGCCAGCACATCCAGGGACATTTCCTACGAGCAGTACTTC. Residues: CASTSRDISYEQYF.

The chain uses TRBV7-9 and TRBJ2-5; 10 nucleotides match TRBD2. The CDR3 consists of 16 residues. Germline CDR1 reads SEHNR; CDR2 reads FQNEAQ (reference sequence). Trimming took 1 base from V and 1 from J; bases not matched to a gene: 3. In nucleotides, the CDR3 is TGTGCCAGCAGCTTAGATAGCGGGGGGCTCCAAGAGACCCAGTACTTC. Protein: CASSLDSGGLQETQYF.

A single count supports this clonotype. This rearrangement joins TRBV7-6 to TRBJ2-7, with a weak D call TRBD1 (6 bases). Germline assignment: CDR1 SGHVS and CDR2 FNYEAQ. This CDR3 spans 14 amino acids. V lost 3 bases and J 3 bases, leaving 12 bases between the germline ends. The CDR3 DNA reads TGTGCCAGCAGCTTTGGGGGCGAAGGCTACGAGCAGTACTTC. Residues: CASSFGGEGYEQYF.

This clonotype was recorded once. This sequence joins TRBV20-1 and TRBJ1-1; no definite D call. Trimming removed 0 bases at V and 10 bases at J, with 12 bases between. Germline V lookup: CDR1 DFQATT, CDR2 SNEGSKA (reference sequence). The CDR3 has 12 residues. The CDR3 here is CSARDVSAGAFF. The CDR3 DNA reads TGCAGTGCTAGAGATGTGTCGGCAGGAGCTTTCTTT.

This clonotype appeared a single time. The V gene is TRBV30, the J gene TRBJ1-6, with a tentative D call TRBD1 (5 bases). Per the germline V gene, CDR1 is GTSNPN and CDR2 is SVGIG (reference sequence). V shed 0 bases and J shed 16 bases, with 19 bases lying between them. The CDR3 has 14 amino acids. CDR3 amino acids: CAWSVGGAETGLHF. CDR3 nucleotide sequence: TGTGCCTGGAGTGTCGGAGGGGCCGAGACGGGTCTCCACTTT.

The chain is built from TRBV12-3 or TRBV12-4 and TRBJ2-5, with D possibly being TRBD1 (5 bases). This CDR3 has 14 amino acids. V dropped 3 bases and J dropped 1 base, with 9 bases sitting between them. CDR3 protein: CASSFDSTQETQYF. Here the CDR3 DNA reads TGTGCCAGCAGTTTTGACAGCACCCAAGAGACCCAGTACTTC.

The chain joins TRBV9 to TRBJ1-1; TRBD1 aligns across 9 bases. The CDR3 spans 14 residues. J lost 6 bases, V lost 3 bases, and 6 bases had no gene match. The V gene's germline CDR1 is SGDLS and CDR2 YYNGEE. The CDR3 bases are TGTGCCAGCAGCGGGGGACAGGGATCTTCTGAAGCTTTCTTT. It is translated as CASSGGQGSSEAFF.

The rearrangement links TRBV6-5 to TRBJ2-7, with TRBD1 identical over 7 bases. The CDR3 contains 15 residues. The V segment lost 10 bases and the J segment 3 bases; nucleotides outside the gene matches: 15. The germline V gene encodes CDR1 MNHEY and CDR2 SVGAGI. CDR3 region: CATRTGLGTDYEQYF. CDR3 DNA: TGTGCCACGAGGACAGGTCTCGGGACGGACTACGAGCAGTACTTC.

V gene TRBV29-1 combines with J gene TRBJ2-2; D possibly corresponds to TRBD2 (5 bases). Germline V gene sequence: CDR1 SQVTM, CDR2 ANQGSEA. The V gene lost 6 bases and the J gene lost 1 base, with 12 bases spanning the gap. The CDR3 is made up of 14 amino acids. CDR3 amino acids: CSVGGRVNTGELFF. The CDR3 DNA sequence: TGCAGCGTAGGCGGGCGGGTGAACACCGGGGAGCTGTTTTTT.

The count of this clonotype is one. CDR3 DNA sequence: TGTGCCAGCAGTCTCCCTGGCAGGGGGACTGAAGCTTTCTTT. It translates to CASSLPGRGTEAFF. This sequence joins TRBV27 and TRBJ1-1, with TRBD1 matching over 7 bases. There are 14 residues in the CDR3. The V gene's germline CDR1 is MNHEY and CDR2 SMNVEV (reference sequence). V trimming: 5 bases; J trimming: 5 bases; junction bases outside the gene matches: 8.

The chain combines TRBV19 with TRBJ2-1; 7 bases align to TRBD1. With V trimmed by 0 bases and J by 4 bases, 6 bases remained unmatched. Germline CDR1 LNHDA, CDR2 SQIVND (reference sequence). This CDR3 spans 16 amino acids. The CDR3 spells CASSIETGLNYNEQFF. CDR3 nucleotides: TGTGCCAGTAGTATAGAGACAGGGCTAAATTACAATGAGCAGTTCTTC.

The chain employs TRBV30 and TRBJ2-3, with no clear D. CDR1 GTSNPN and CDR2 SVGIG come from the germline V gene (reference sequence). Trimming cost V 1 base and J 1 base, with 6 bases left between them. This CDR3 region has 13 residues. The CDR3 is CAWSGIGTDTQYF. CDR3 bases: TGTGCCTGGAGTGGAATAGGCACAGATACGCAGTATTTT.

DNA of the CDR3: TGTGCCAGCAGCTTAGGGATGGGGACAGGGCAGCCCCAGCATTTT. Its translation: CASSLGMGTGQPQHF. The J gene is TRBJ1-5, the V gene TRBV7-9, with 9 bases matching TRBD1. CDR1 is SEHNR, CDR2 FQNEAQ, per germline (reference sequence). The CDR3 length is 15 residues. V was clipped by 1 base and J by 7 bases; unmatched bases: 5. Based on the CDR3 plus reference TRBV7-9 and TRBJ1-5, the full variable domain is DTGVSQNPRHKITKRGQNVTFRCDPISEHNRLYWYRQTLGQGPEFLTYFQNEAQLEKSRLLSDRFSAERPKGSFSTLEIQRTEQGDSAMYLCASSLGMGTGQPQHFGDGTRLSIL.

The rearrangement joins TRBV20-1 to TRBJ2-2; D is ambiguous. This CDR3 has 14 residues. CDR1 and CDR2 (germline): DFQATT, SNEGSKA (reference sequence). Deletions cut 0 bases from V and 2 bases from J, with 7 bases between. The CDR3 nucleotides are TGCAGTGCTAGAGATAGGGCTAACACCGGGGAGCTGTTTTTT. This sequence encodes CSARDRANTGELFF.

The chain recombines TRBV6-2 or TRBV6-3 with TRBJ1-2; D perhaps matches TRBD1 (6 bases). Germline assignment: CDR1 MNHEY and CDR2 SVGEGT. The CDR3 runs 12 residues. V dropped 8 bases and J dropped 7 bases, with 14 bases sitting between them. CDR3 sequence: CASAGAGTGYTF. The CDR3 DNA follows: TGTGCCAGCGCGGGGGCAGGGACTGGCTACACCTTC.

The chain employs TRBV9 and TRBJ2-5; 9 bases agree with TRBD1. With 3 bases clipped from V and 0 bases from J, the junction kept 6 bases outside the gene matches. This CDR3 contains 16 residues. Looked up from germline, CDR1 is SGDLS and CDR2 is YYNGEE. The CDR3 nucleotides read TGTGCCAGCAGCGCCACAGGGGGCCGTAACCAAGAGACCCAGTACTTC. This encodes CASSATGGRNQETQYF. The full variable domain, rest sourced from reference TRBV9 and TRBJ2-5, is DSGVTQTPKHLITATGQRVTLRCSPRSGDLSVYWYQQSLDQGLQFLIQYYNGEERAKGNILERFSAQQFPDLHSELNLSSLELGDSALYFCASSATGGRNQETQYFGPGTRLLVL.

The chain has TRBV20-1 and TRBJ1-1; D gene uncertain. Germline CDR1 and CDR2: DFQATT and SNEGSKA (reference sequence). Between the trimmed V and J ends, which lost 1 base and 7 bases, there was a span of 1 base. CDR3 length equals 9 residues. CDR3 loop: CSARGEAFF. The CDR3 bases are TGCAGTGCTAGAGGTGAAGCTTTCTTT.